Shown below are 11 T cell receptor beta chains from a single sample sequenced in a study of beta chain features in type 1 diabetes. Study-wide results and caveats: Shortening that was moderate but significant affected the TCRB CDR3s of Type 1 diabetes patients in all four CD4+ subsets.

The antigens of these receptors remain unknown. Since all of the isolated RNA was reverse transcribed, expressed TCRB transcripts were what got sequenced. Profiled with immunoSEQ multiplex PCR; TCRdb holds only in-frame clones, not every one. The table shows 600,000 to 700,000 clones, with 10% to 15% occurring only once. Input material: naive CD4+ T cells from blood. The source is a man between 18 and 29 years old with type 1 diabetes.

The chain couples TRBV7-2 to TRBJ2-7; possible D gene TRBD2, 6 bases. Germline V gene lookup returns CDR1 SGHTA and CDR2 FQGNSA. The CDR3 length is 14 residues. Trimming pared 5 bases from V and 2 bases from J, leaving 13 bases between. CDR3 in amino acids: CASSPVGGAYEQYF. In DNA form, the CDR3 reads TGTGCCAGCAGCCCCGTGGGCGGGGCCTACGAGCAGTACTTC.

The V call is TRBV30, the J call TRBJ1-2, with D unresolved. V was clipped by 0 bases and J by 6 bases, with 5 bases between them. The germline V gene has CDR1 GTSNPN and CDR2 SVGIG (reference sequence). The CDR3 is made up of 11 amino acids. Here the CDR3 reads CAWSVVDGYTF. The CDR3 DNA follows: TGTGCCTGGAGTGTCGTGGATGGCTACACCTTC.

The rearrangement links TRBV21-1 to TRBJ1-4; TRBD1 was called by the table and not checked on the DNA. TRBV21-1 corresponds to a pseudogene. This CDR3 contains 17 residues. CDR3 in amino acids: CASSKVPRQGLSEKLFF. DNA for the CDR3: TGTGCCAGCAGCAAGGTCCCGAGGCAGGGGCTGAGCGAAAAACTGTTTTTT.

CDR3: CAISEFLGQASSYNSPLHF. The CDR3 DNA reads TGTGCCATCAGTGAGTTCCTAGGACAGGCGAGCTCCTATAATTCACCCCTCCACTTT. The chain recombines TRBV10-3 with TRBJ1-6; 7 bases line up with TRBD1. CDR3 length equals 19 residues. The V gene's germline CDR1 is ENHRY and CDR2 SYGVKD. The trim removed 1 base at V and 0 bases at J, leaving 9 bases unmatched.

The gene calls are TRBV7-8 and TRBJ2-5, with 11 bases matching TRBD2. This CDR3 has 17 residues. The V segment lost 1 base and the J segment 5 bases; nucleotides outside the gene matches: 9. Germline CDR1 reads SGHVS; CDR2 reads FQNEAQ. The CDR3 DNA reads TGTGCCAGCAGCTTAGGGGACACTAGCGGGGGTATTGAGACCCAGTACTTC. Translating gives CASSLGDTSGGIETQYF.

The rearrangement joins TRBV9 to TRBJ2-1, with 8 bases aligning to TRBD2. The CDR3 is 19 amino acids. The J segment lost 0 bases and the V segment lost 3 bases, leaving 14 bases of the junction unmatched. Germline assignment: CDR1 SGDLS and CDR2 YYNGEE. Written as DNA, the CDR3 is TGTGCCAGCAGCGCCCGGTATCTGACTAGCGCGAACTCCTACAATGAGCAGTTCTTC. This translates into CASSARYLTSANSYNEQFF.

As for this clone: Different DNA sequences within this sample yield the same CDR3. The rearrangement joins TRBV7-9 to TRBJ2-1; TRBD2 matches at 11 bases. CDR3 size: 15 residues. The V and J ends lost 5 bases and 4 bases, in that order; junction bases with no gene match: 4. Germline CDR1 reads SEHNR; CDR2 reads FQNEAQ (reference sequence). The CDR3 coding sequence is TGTGCCAGCAGCCCTAGCGGGGGGCCTTACAATGAGCAGTTCTTC. Protein product: CASSPSGGPYNEQFF.

The rearrangement joins TRBV7-3 to TRBJ2-3, with D possibly TRBD2 on 5 matching bases. V dropped 0 bases and J dropped 4 bases, with 11 bases sitting between them. The CDR3 length is 15 residues. Germline V gene sequence: CDR1 SGHTA, CDR2 FQGTGA. The CDR3 nucleotides read TGTGCCAGCAGCTTAACGTCGTCGCGGGCAGATACGCAGTATTTT. Translated, it gives CASSLTSSRADTQYF. Full variable domain (missing parts from reference TRBV7-3 and TRBJ2-3): GAGVSQTPSNKVTEKGKYVELRCDPISGHTALYWYRQSLGQGPEFLIYFQGTGAADDSGLPNDRFFAVRPEGSVSTLKIQRTERGDSAVYLCASSLTSSRADTQYFGPGTRLTVL.

This clone occurred a few times. Other DNA sequences in the same sample also yield this CDR3. The chain links TRBV2 to TRBJ2-1; D is uncertain. V was trimmed by 4 bases and J by 7 bases, leaving 8 bases between them. The CDR3 totals 12 residues. The germline V gene has CDR1 SNHLY and CDR2 FYNNEI. The CDR3 protein is CASSGEGNEQFF. CDR3 nucleotides: TGTGCCAGCAGTGGGGAAGGGAATGAGCAGTTCTTC.

The CDR3 DNA sequence: TGTGCCAGCAGCTCCTTACCGGGGCCCGCGGACACTGAAGCTTTCTTT. As protein: CASSSLPGPADTEAFF. V is TRBV7-6 and J is TRBJ1-1, with D tentatively TRBD1 (5 bases). Germline CDR1 and CDR2: SGHVS and FNYEAQ. Trimming cost V 4 bases and J 3 bases, with 18 bases left between them. This CDR3 has 16 residues. Full variable domain (missing parts from reference TRBV7-6 and TRBJ1-1): GAGVSQSPRYKVTKRGQDVALRCDPISGHVSLYWYRQALGQGPEFLTYFNYEAQQDKSGLPNDRFSAERPEGSISTLTIQRTEQRDSAMYRCASSSLPGPADTEAFFGQGTRLTVV.

This clone was seen a handful of times. Germline is not matched at one junction end, which may reflect a read error. The rearrangement uses TRBV7-7 and TRBJ2-5; a possible D gene is TRBD2 (5 bases). This CDR3 region has 13 residues. CDR1 SSHAT and CDR2 FNYEAQ come from the germline V gene (reference sequence). In DNA form, the CDR3 reads TGTGCTAGCACCCCCGGGGTGGAAGAGACCCAGTACTTC. This gives the protein CASTPGVEETQYF.